This T cell receptor beta chain came from a study of blood T cell repertoires in COVID-19. For the study at large: Samples representing acute and convalescent COVID-19 were sourced from the United States, Italy and Spain. The cDNA or gDNA used as material had been derived from T cells, B-cell-depleted T cells, or PBMCs.

Using immunoSEQ multiplex PCR, the repertoire was profiled, and TCRdb retains in-frame clones only, with some absent. The sample includes 45,000 to 55,000 clones, around four fifths of them seen just once. The study recruited people aged about 18 to 95 years across roughly 23 US areas. Allocation to cohorts depended on clinical history reported by the participants. The germline gives CDR1 GTSNPN, CDR2 SVGIG (reference sequence). The CDR3 loop spans 11 amino acids. V was pared by 4 bases and J by 4 bases, with 7 bases between. This clone was detected a few times. Input material: PBMCs or T cells enriched from blood (not recorded which). The chain carries TRBV30 and TRBJ1-1; TRBD1 might be the D (5 bases). The receptor comes from a woman aged 45-65 years with acute COVID-19. The CDR3 loop is CAWKGATEAFF. In DNA form, the CDR3 reads TGTGCCTGGAAAGGGGCCACTGAAGCTTTCTTT.